Listed here are 3 T cell receptor beta chains from one sample, sequenced in a study of T cell changes during pregnancy in multiple sclerosis. Sequenced by immunoSEQ multiplex PCR; TCRdb stores in-frame clones only, minus some. The sample carries 30,000 or so clones, 80% to 90% recorded once. This specimen was CD8+ T cells from peripheral blood mononuclear cells, taken in the third trimester of pregnancy. The receptors stem from a female donor with multiple sclerosis, enrolled in a pregnancy study.

The chain uses TRBV6-1 and TRBJ1-1, with a weak D call TRBD1 (5 bases). Trimming shortened V by 0 bases and J by 10 bases, and 9 bases separated the two germline ends. CDR1 is MNHNS, CDR2 SASEGT, per germline. The CDR3 contains 12 residues. The CDR3 DNA reads TGTGCCAGCAGTGAAGCGCTTAGGGGAGCTTTCTTT. Its protein is CASSEALRGAFF.

The chain employs TRBV27 and TRBJ2-7; TRBD1 matches at 7 bases. CDR1 and CDR2 (germline): MNHEY, SMNVEV (reference sequence). Trimming cost V 5 bases and J 7 bases; bases outside gene matches: 8. The length of the CDR3 is 13 residues. The CDR3 DNA is TGTGCCAGCAGTAGGGGACAGCCCCGAGAGCAGTACTTC. Residues: CASSRGQPREQYF.

The CDR3 spells CASSDRRDTYEQYF. DNA for the CDR3: TGTGCCAGCAGTGACCGTCGGGACACCTACGAGCAGTACTTC. The genes are TRBV6-1 and TRBJ2-7; tentatively, D is TRBD1 (6 bases). The CDR3 totals 14 residues. Germline V gene lookup returns CDR1 MNHNS and CDR2 SASEGT. V dropped 3 bases and J dropped 2 bases, with 11 bases sitting between them.